This TCR beta chain was captured in a study of T cell repertoires in cytomegalovirus infection. The overall study: TCR beta signatures that were public indicated CMV infection and matching HLA type. Study-wide findings and caveats: Clonotype analysis showed dominance of the ex vivo response by HLA-C-restricted CMV-specific TCR beta clonotypes.

Via MiXCR, TCRdb re-called the reads, giving one row per CDR3 protein. The repertoire holds 370,000 or so distinct CDR3 sequences, with nearly 35% as singletons. With regard to this clonotype: The target antigen is unknown.

The material sequenced was cultured PBMCs, taken from culture after CMV antigen stimulation. This sequence originates from a human donor in good health (CMV status not recorded). Some clones in this sample may be carry-over from other donors' samples.

CDR3 loop: CASSIGQGWDTQYF. The CDR3 DNA follows: TGTGCCAGTAGTATCGGACAGGGGTGGGATACGCAGTATTTT. The gene calls are TRBV19 and TRBJ2-3, with TRBD1 matching over 9 bases. V shed 3 bases and J 6 bases; nucleotides not matched to a gene: 4. The CDR3 consists of 14 residues. Germline V gene data show CDR1 as LNHDA and CDR2 as SQIVND (reference sequence).